The sequence of this T cell receptor beta chain was determined in a study of shared clonotypes between healthy human individuals. Trimming left V 2 bases short and J 5 bases short, with 19 bases between. The CDR3 extends over 16 amino acids. Per the germline V gene, CDR1 is SGHTS and CDR2 is YDEGEE. The study separated CD4+ cells into CD45RA+ naive and CD45RA-negative memory subsets. The assay was immunoSEQ multiplex PCR, and TCRdb's table has in-frame clones only and misses some. The sample has 2 million to 3 million clones, more than 85% seen once; the top ten hold about 0.38%. The J gene is TRBJ1-1, the V gene TRBV5-8; D may be TRBD1 (5 bases). Sequencing was done on a sample of naive CD4+ T cells from PBMCs. Subset: CD45RA+ positively selected. This sequence originates from a man younger than 35 in good health. Some clones in this sample may be carry-over from other donors' samples. For the CDR3, the DNA is TGTGCCAGCAGCTTTTCTCAGGGCGGGTTATTAACTGAAGCTTTCTTT. Its protein is CASSFSQGGLLTEAFF.